This T cell receptor (beta chain) was profiled in a study of CD8 T cells in Susac syndrome. An input of roughly 0.5 to 1 ug of RNA was subjected to reverse transcription using random hexamers. Via MiXCR, TCRdb re-called the immunoSEQ multiplex PCR reads, giving one row per CDR3 protein. The sample contains 210,000 or so distinct CDR3 sequences, about 94% of which appear only once. There are 16 residues in the CDR3. The V end was cut by 2 bases, the J end by 1 base, with 12 bases between. CDR1 and CDR2 from the germline V gene are MNHEY and SVGEGT. Sequenced: CD4+ T cells from PBMCs. The chain couples TRBV6-2 or TRBV6-3 to TRBJ1-5, with a weak D call TRBD1 (5 bases). The TCR was taken from a human donor with Susac syndrome. The CDR3 region is CASSYLGGVSNQPQHF. The CDR3 DNA reads TGTGCCAGCAGTTACCTGGGAGGGGTGAGCAATCAGCCCCAGCATTTT.